One sample yielded the 32 T cell receptor beta chains listed below, sequenced in a study of beta chain features in type 1 diabetes. Isolated RNA was reverse transcribed in full, so expressed TCRB transcripts were sequenced. Profiling relied on immunoSEQ multiplex PCR, and the TCRdb table lists in-frame clones only, not all of them. The sample lists about 350,000 clones; roughly 21% were seen once. Sequencing input: naive CD4+ T cells from blood. These receptor sequences come from a woman aged 18-30 years in good health.

The gene calls are TRBV7-2 and TRBJ1-1, with D perhaps TRBD1 (5 bases). V was shortened by 3 bases and J by 11 bases, with 13 bases between the two germline ends. There are 12 residues in the CDR3. Germline assignment: CDR1 SGHTA and CDR2 FQGNSA. CDR3 protein: CASSFGRGGAFF. The CDR3 DNA follows: TGTGCCAGCAGCTTTGGTAGGGGAGGTGCTTTCTTT.

The gene calls are TRBV5-1 and TRBJ1-2; 9 bases fit TRBD1. CDR3 size: 14 residues. Germline CDR1 and CDR2: SGHRS and YFSETQ. J lost 7 bases, V lost 4 bases, and 8 bases had no gene match. The CDR3 DNA follows: TGCGCCAGCAGCGATACCGGACAGGGGAGTGGCTACACCTTC. Its translation: CASSDTGQGSGYTF.

The sample holds a few counts of this clone. This chain uses TRBV15 with TRBJ2-7, with D possibly matching TRBD2 (6 bases). Germline CDR1 reads LNHNV; CDR2 reads YYDKDF (reference sequence). V was pared by 0 bases and J by 4 bases, with 16 bases between. The CDR3 is 16 residues long. DNA for the CDR3: TGTGCCACCAGCAGAGATCCGAGCCTGGGGGGTTACGAGCAGTACTTC. Translating it yields CATSRDPSLGGYEQYF.

This clone was observed a handful of times. This chain joins TRBV30 and TRBJ2-6; D gene unclear. This CDR3 region has 15 residues. Looked up from germline, CDR1 is GTSNPN and CDR2 is SVGIG (reference sequence). V lost 5 bases to trimming and J lost 0 bases, with 11 bases between them. CDR3 protein: CAWHYRYSGANVLTF. For the CDR3, the DNA is TGTGCCTGGCACTACCGATACTCTGGGGCCAACGTCCTGACTTTC.

A few counts support this clone. The chain links TRBV30 to TRBJ2-5, with a weak D call TRBD2 (6 bases). CDR1 is GTSNPN and CDR2 is SVGIG in the germline V gene (reference sequence). The CDR3 is 13 residues long. The ends were cut back, 5 bases at V and 1 base at J, with 11 bases in the middle. For the CDR3, the DNA is TGTGCCTGGGACCGGGGGTTCCAAGAGACCCAGTACTTC. It yields the protein CAWDRGFQETQYF.

This clone was counted only a few times. The genes are TRBV7-9 and TRBJ1-2; TRBD1 agrees at 10 bases. V trimming: 5 bases; J trimming: 7 bases; junction bases outside the gene matches: 4. Germline V CDR1 and CDR2: SEHNR, FQNEAQ (reference sequence). The CDR3 runs 13 residues. The CDR3 loop is CASSEGQGLGYTF. The CDR3 DNA sequence: TGTGCCAGCAGCGAGGGACAGGGGCTTGGCTACACCTTC.

The chain couples TRBV5-1 to TRBJ2-1; 7 nucleotides agree with TRBD2. Germline V gene lookup returns CDR1 SGHRS and CDR2 YFSETQ. With 1 base clipped from V and 2 bases from J, the junction kept 6 bases outside the gene matches. CDR3 size: 16 residues. CDR3 protein: CASSLHSSGTYNEQFF. The CDR3 bases are TGCGCCAGCAGCTTGCACAGCAGCGGGACCTACAATGAGCAGTTCTTC.

On this clone: Distinct nucleotide sequences in the sample also encode this CDR3. This rearrangement joins TRBV30 to TRBJ1-5, with no clear D. V lost 3 bases and J lost 0, with 6 bases in between. In germline, CDR1 is GTSNPN, CDR2 SVGIG (reference sequence). The CDR3 is 13 amino acids. The CDR3 DNA reads TGTGCCTGGAGGGCAGATAGCAATCAGCCCCAGCATTTT. Its protein product is CAWRADSNQPQHF.

The rearrangement joins TRBV7-2 to TRBJ2-1, with D hard to call. The V gene lost 5 bases and the J gene lost 4 bases, with 3 bases spanning the gap. This CDR3 comprises 11 residues. The germline CDR1 and CDR2 sequences are SGHTA and FQGNSA. The DNA of the CDR3 is TGTGCCAGCAGCCGGTACAATGAGCAGTTCTTC. Protein product: CASSRYNEQFF. Supplemented by reference TRBV7-2 and TRBJ2-1, the full variable domain reads GAGVSQSPSNKVTEKGKDVELRCDPISGHTALYWYRQSLGQGLEFLIYFQGNSAPDKSGLPSDRFSAERTGGSVSTLTIQRTQQEDSAVYLCASSRYNEQFFGPGTRLTVL.

The CDR3 loop reads CSVGRQGLETQYF. CDR3 nucleotides: TGCAGCGTTGGTCGTCAGGGGTTAGAGACCCAGTACTTC. The chain employs TRBV29-1 and TRBJ2-5, with D possibly matching TRBD1 (6 bases). Germline CDR1 SQVTM, CDR2 ANQGSEA. V was clipped by 4 bases and J by 4 bases, with 13 bases between them. There are 13 residues in the CDR3.

This clone was counted only a few times. The chain links TRBV19 to TRBJ1-1; D ambiguous. V lost 0 bases to trimming and J lost 5 bases, with 10 bases between them. The germline V gene has CDR1 LNHDA and CDR2 SQIVND (reference sequence). The CDR3 runs to 14 residues. CDR3 amino acids: CASSIDGVGTEAFF. DNA for the CDR3: TGTGCCAGTAGTATAGACGGGGTAGGGACTGAAGCTTTCTTT. Drawing the rest from reference TRBV19 and TRBJ1-1, the complete variable domain is DGGITQSPKYLFRKEGQNVTLSCEQNLNHDAMYWYRQDPGQGLRLIYYSQIVNDFQKGDIAEGYSVSREKKESFPLTVTSAQKNPTAFYLCASSIDGVGTEAFFGQGTRLTVV.

This chain links TRBV27 with TRBJ1-1; perhaps TRBD1 as D (5 bases). This CDR3 spans 15 amino acids. V dropped 5 bases and J dropped 4 bases, with 17 bases sitting between them. Germline values: CDR1 MNHEY, CDR2 SMNVEV (reference sequence). CDR3 amino acids: CASSITGGKGTEAFF. The CDR3 region has the DNA TGTGCCAGCAGTATCACAGGAGGGAAGGGCACTGAAGCTTTCTTT.

The chain couples TRBV19 to TRBJ2-7; D gene uncertain. CDR3 length: 14 amino acids. In germline, CDR1 is LNHDA, CDR2 SQIVND (reference sequence). The V and J ends lost 2 bases and 1 base respectively, with 9 bases between them. In DNA, the CDR3 is TGTGCCAGTAGTATACAAGAGCGATCCTACGAGCAGTACTTC. It translates to CASSIQERSYEQYF.

The J gene is TRBJ2-7, the V gene TRBV5-4; D might be TRBD2 (7 bases). CDR1 SGHNT and CDR2 YYREEE come from the germline V gene (reference sequence). The CDR3 consists of 15 residues. Trimming pared 0 bases from V and 0 bases from J, leaving 10 bases between. The CDR3 region is CASSLGGGGSYEQYF. CDR3 DNA: TGTGCCAGCAGCTTGGGAGGGGGGGGCTCCTACGAGCAGTACTTC.

In its sample, this clone was seen a few times. V and J are TRBV27 and TRBJ1-5, with D unresolved. Trimming left V 5 bases short and J 3 bases short, with 5 bases between. The V gene's germline CDR1 is MNHEY and CDR2 SMNVEV (reference sequence). CDR3 length equals 12 residues. The CDR3 DNA sequence: TGTGCCAGCAGTGACTTCAATCAGCCCCAGCATTTT. This encodes CASSDFNQPQHF.

This sequence joins TRBV4-3 and TRBJ2-3; D unclear. Trimming pared 3 bases from V and 2 bases from J, leaving 9 bases between. The CDR3 totals 14 residues. Germline loops: CDR1 LGHNA, CDR2 YSLEER. CDR3 sequence reads: CASSQSASTDTQYF. CDR3 bases: TGCGCCAGCAGCCAGTCAGCGTCCACAGATACGCAGTATTTT.

This clone was found a few times. This chain joins TRBV7-9 and TRBJ2-7, with TRBD1 matching 8 bases. CDR1 is SEHNR and CDR2 is FQNEAQ in the germline V gene (reference sequence). Unmatched junction bases numbered 11, after V lost 3 bases and J lost 7 bases. The CDR3 is 15 amino acids. CDR3 sequence: CASSFSQGAMGEQYF. The CDR3, as DNA: TGTGCCAGCAGCTTTTCGCAGGGGGCGATGGGGGAGCAGTACTTC.

Concerning this clone itself: The germline gene is not matched at one end of the junction; a read error may be the cause. The chain combines TRBV7-9 with TRBJ1-2, with D perhaps TRBD1 (6 bases). The CDR3 contains 9 residues. CDR1 SEHNR and CDR2 FQNEAQ come from the germline V gene (reference sequence). The CDR3 nucleotides are TGTGCCAGCAGTCAAGGGGGACCTTTC. Amino acids: CASSQGGPF.

The chain recombines TRBV6-1 with TRBJ2-2; 7 bases are a match to TRBD2. CDR3 length: 14 amino acids. Germline CDR1 MNHNS, CDR2 SASEGT. With 10 bases clipped from V and 5 bases from J, the junction kept 10 bases outside the gene matches. The CDR3 DNA reads TGTGCCAACTCTGGGGGAGGGTCGACCGGGGAGCTGTTTTTT. It specifies CANSGGGSTGELFF.

There are a few counts of this clone. V usage is TRBV9 and J usage is TRBJ2-3; TRBD2 aligns across 8 bases. CDR1 is SGDLS and CDR2 is YYNGEE in the germline V gene. The CDR3 loop spans 15 amino acids. The trim removed 7 bases at V and 4 bases at J, leaving 11 bases unmatched. For the CDR3, the DNA is TGTGCCAGCTCGGGAACTAGCGGCAACTCAGATACGCAGTATTTT. Translating gives CASSGTSGNSDTQYF. The variable domain in full, completed from reference TRBV9 and TRBJ2-3, reads DSGVTQTPKHLITATGQRVTLRCSPRSGDLSVYWYQQSLDQGLQFLIQYYNGEERAKGNILERFSAQQFPDLHSELNLSSLELGDSALYFCASSGTSGNSDTQYFGPGTRLTVL.

The chain carries TRBV11-3 and TRBJ2-7; TRBD2 aligns across 9 bases. The CDR3 covers 14 residues. The germline V gene has CDR1 SGHNT and CDR2 YENEEA. With V trimmed by 1 base and J by 2 bases, 0 bases remained unmatched. Here the CDR3 reads CASSLVAGAYEQYF. The CDR3, as DNA: TGTGCCAGCAGCTTAGTAGCGGGAGCCTACGAGCAGTACTTC.

The chain joins TRBV5-1 to TRBJ1-2; TRBD1 matches 8 bases. CDR1 SGHRS and CDR2 YFSETQ come from the germline V gene. V trimming: 3 bases; J trimming: 4 bases; junction bases outside the gene matches: 8. The CDR3 is 15 residues long. The CDR3 region has the DNA TGCGCCAGCAGCTCGGGACAGGCTCTAAGCTATGGCTACACCTTC. This gives the protein CASSSGQALSYGYTF.

This clone was seen a few times. The chain has TRBV15 and TRBJ2-1; TRBD1 matches 10 bases. The CDR3 loop spans 13 amino acids. Germline CDR1 LNHNV, CDR2 YYDKDF (reference sequence). Germline trimming cut 3 bases from V and 15 bases from J; bases unmatched to any gene: 8. The CDR3 nucleotides are TGTGCCACCAGCAGCCCAGGACAGGGGGGTACGTTCTTC. This gives the protein CATSSPGQGGTFF.

The chain employs TRBV5-1 and TRBJ2-1; D is undetermined. Trimming pared 6 bases from V and 8 bases from J, leaving 12 bases between. This CDR3 comprises 12 residues. The germline V gene encodes CDR1 SGHRS and CDR2 YFSETQ. CDR3 nucleotide sequence: TGCGCCAGCAATCGGGTAGGCGATGAGCAGTTCTTC. Encoded protein: CASNRVGDEQFF.

This sequence joins TRBV4-1 and TRBJ2-4, with TRBD1 as a possible D gene (6 bases). In germline, CDR1 is MGHRA, CDR2 YSYEKL. The CDR3 totals 14 residues. V lost 1 base to trimming and J lost 8 bases, with 12 bases between them. The CDR3 loop reads CASSQVGPGDIQYF. The CDR3 DNA is TGCGCCAGCAGCCAAGTCGGCCCAGGGGACATTCAGTACTTC.

V usage is TRBV9 and J usage is TRBJ2-5, with D possibly being TRBD2 (6 bases). The CDR3 loop spans 16 amino acids. Per the germline V gene, CDR1 is SGDLS and CDR2 is YYNGEE. V was shortened by 7 bases and J by 1 base, with 20 bases between the two germline ends. In DNA, the CDR3 is TGTGCCAGCTCACGTAACCCCGGGAGCTTCCAAGAGACCCAGTACTTC. This encodes CASSRNPGSFQETQYF.

The rearrangement links TRBV30 to TRBJ2-2; TRBD2 is a possible D gene (5 bases). The CDR3 extends over 14 amino acids. CDR1 and CDR2 (germline): GTSNPN, SVGIG (reference sequence). Between the trimmed V and J ends, which lost 2 bases and 3 bases, there was a span of 10 bases. CDR3 DNA sequence: TGTGCCTGGAGTACCCCCGGGGACACCGGGGAGCTGTTTTTT. This gives the protein CAWSTPGDTGELFF.

The chain has TRBV6-5 and TRBJ1-1, with a tentative D call TRBD1 (6 bases). CDR1 is MNHEY, CDR2 SVGAGI, per germline. The CDR3 covers 13 residues. V lost 4 bases to trimming and J lost 3 bases, with 9 bases between them. CDR3 DNA sequence: TGTGCCAGCAGTTCACAGGGCGACACTGAAGCTTTCTTT. Its translation is CASSSQGDTEAFF.

The chain couples TRBV5-1 to TRBJ2-5, with 8 nucleotides matching TRBD2. This CDR3 is 14 amino acids long. V was clipped by 9 bases and J by 3 bases; unmatched bases: 10. Germline CDR1 and CDR2: SGHRS and YFSETQ. The CDR3: CATQRGAGEETQYF. In DNA form, the CDR3 reads TGCGCCACCCAACGGGGAGCGGGAGAAGAGACCCAGTACTTC.

A few counts support this clone. This chain uses TRBV27 with TRBJ2-1; TRBD2 aligns across 8 bases. Germline V lookup: CDR1 MNHEY, CDR2 SMNVEV (reference sequence). V lost 9 bases and J lost 7; bases outside the gene matches: 11. CDR3 length equals 14 residues. This CDR3 reads CASSRAGGSNEQFF. The CDR3 nucleotides read TGTGCCAGTTCCCGGGCGGGGGGTTCGAATGAGCAGTTCTTC.

The chain couples TRBV30 to TRBJ1-4, with unresolved D. V lost 2 bases to trimming and J lost 5 bases, with 9 bases between them. The CDR3 is made up of 13 amino acids. Germline loops: CDR1 GTSNPN, CDR2 SVGIG (reference sequence). The CDR3 DNA reads TGTGCCTGGAGTCCCGCGGAAAATGAAAAACTGTTTTTT. Translated, it gives CAWSPAENEKLFF.

The chain combines TRBV7-9 with TRBJ2-3, with a tentative D call TRBD2 (6 bases). This CDR3 is built from 14 residues. V was cut by 5 bases and J by 4 bases, with 13 bases left in between. Germline V gene data show CDR1 as SEHNR and CDR2 as FQNEAQ (reference sequence). The CDR3 here is CASSPRRGADTQYF. CDR3 nucleotides: TGTGCCAGCAGCCCCCGGCGGGGCGCAGATACGCAGTATTTT.